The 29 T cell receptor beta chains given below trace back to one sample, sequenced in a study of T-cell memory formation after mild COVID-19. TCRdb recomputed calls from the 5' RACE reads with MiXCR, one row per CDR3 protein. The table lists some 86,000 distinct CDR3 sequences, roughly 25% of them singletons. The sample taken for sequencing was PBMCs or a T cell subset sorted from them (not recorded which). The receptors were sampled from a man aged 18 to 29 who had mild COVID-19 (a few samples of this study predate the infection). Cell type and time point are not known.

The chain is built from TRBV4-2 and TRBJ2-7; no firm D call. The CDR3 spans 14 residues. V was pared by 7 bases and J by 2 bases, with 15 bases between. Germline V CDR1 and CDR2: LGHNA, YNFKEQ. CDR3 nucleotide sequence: TGTGCCAGCATCAATCGAGGTGGCCCCTACGAGCAGTACGTC. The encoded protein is CASINRGGPYEQYV.

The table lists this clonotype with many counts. CDR3 region: CASSQETGGYEQYV. The CDR3 coding sequence is TGTGCCAGCAGCCAAGAGACAGGGGGCTACGAGCAGTACGTC. The J gene is TRBJ2-7, the V gene TRBV3-2; the table's D call, TRBD1, has no DNA check behind it. TRBV3-2 is labeled a pseudogene. This CDR3 contains 14 residues.

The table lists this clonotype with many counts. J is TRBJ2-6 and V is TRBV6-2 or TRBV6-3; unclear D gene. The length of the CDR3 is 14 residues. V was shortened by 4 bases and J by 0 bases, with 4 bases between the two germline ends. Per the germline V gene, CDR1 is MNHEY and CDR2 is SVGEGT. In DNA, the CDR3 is TGTGCCAGCAGTTGGGACTCTGGGGCCAACGTCCTGACTTTC. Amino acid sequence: CASSWDSGANVLTF.

CDR3 amino acids: CASSFGDVNEQFF. The CDR3 DNA reads as TGTGCCAGCAGCTTTGGTGACGTCAATGAGCAGTTCTTC. V gene TRBV5-4 combines with J gene TRBJ2-1; D unclear. The CDR3 is made up of 13 amino acids. Germline CDR1 reads SGHNT; CDR2 reads YYREEE (reference sequence). V was pared by 2 bases and J by 6 bases, with 9 bases between. The full variable domain, its missing parts supplied by reference TRBV5-4 and TRBJ2-1, is ETGVTQSPTHLIKTRGQQVTLRCSSQSGHNTVSWYQQALGQGPQFIFQYYREEENGRGNFPPRFSGLQFPNYSSELNVNALELDDSALYLCASSFGDVNEQFFGPGTRLTVL.

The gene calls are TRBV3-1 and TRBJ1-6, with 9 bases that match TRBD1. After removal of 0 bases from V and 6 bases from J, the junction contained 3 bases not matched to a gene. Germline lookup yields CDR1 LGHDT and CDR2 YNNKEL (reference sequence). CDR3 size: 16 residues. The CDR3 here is CASSQEGTGTNSPLHF. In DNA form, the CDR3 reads TGTGCCAGCAGCCAAGAAGGGACAGGGACTAATTCACCCCTCCACTTT. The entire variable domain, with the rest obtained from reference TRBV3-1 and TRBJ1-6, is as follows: DTAVSQTPKYLVTQMGNDKSIKCEQNLGHDTMYWYKQDSKKFLKIMFSYNNKELIINETVPNRFSPKSPDKAHLNLHINSLELGDSAVYFCASSQEGTGTNSPLHFGNGTRLTVT.

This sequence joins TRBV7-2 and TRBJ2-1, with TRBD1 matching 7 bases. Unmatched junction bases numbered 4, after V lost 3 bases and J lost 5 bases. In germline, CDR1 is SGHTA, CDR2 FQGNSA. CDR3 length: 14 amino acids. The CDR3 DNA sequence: TGTGCCAGCAGCTTCCCGACAGGGAACAATGAGCAGTTCTTC. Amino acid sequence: CASSFPTGNNEQFF.

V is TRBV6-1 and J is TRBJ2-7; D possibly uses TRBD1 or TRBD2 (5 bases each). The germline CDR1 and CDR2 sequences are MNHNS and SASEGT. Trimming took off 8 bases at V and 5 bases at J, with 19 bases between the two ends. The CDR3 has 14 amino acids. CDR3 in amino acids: CASSSGQGFHEQYF. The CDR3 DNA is TGTGCCAGCTCGTCGGGGCAGGGATTCCACGAGCAGTACTTC.

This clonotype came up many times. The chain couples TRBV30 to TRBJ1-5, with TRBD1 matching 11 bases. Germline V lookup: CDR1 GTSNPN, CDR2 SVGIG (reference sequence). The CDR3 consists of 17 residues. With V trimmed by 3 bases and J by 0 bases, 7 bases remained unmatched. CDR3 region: CAWSRGTGGYSNQPQHF. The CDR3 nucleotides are TGTGCCTGGAGCCGCGGGACAGGGGGATATAGCAATCAGCCCCAGCATTTT.

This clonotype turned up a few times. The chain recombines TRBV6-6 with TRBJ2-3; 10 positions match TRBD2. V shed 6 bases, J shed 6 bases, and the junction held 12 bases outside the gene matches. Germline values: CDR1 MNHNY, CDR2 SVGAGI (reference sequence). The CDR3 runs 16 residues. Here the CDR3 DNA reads TGTGCCAGCAGACTCGAACCAGGACTAGCGGCGGATACGCAGTATTTT. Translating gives CASRLEPGLAADTQYF.

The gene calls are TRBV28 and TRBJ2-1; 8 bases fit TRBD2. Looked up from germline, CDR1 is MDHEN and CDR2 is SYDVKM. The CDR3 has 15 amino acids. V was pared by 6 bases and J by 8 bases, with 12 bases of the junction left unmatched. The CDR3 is CASRSGSGEIHEQFF. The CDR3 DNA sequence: TGTGCCAGCAGGTCCGGTAGCGGGGAGATCCATGAGCAGTTCTTC.

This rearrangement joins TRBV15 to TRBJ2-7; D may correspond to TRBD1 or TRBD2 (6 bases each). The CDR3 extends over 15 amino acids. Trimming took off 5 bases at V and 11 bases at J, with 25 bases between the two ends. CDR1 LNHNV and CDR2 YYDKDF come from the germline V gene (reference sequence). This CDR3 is CATSSSNGGREGKYF. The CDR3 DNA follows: TGTGCCACCAGCTCCTCGAACGGGGGCCGCGAGGGGAAGTACTTC.

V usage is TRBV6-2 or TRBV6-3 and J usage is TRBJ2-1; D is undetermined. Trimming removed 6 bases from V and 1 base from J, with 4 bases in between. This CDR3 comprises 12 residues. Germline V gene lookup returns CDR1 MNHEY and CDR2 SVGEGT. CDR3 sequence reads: CASRRSYNEQFF. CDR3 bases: TGTGCCAGCAGGCGATCCTACAATGAGCAGTTCTTC.

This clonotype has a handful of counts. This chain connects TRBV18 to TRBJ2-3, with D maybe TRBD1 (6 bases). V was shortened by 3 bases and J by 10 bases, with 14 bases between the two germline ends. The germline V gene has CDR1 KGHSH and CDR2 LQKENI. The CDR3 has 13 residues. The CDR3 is CASSPTGIEAQYF. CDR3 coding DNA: TGTGCCAGCTCACCCACAGGGATAGAGGCGCAGTATTTT.

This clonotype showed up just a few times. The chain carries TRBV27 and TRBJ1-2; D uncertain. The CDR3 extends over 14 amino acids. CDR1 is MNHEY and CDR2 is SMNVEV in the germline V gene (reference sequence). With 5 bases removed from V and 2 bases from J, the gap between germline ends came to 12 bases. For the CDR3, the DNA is TGTGCCAGCAGTCCCGGATGGGGAAACTATGGCTACACCTTC. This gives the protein CASSPGWGNYGYTF.

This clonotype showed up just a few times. As DNA, the CDR3 is TGTGCCAGCAGCGAACCTCGGACAGGGGAGGGTGAAAAACTGTTTTTT. Amino acids: CASSEPRTGEGEKLFF. J is TRBJ1-4 and V is TRBV9; 9 bases map to TRBD1. Germline CDR1 and CDR2: SGDLS and YYNGEE. This CDR3 contains 16 residues. With 3 bases clipped from V and 7 bases from J, the junction kept 10 bases outside the gene matches.

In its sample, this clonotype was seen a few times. The CDR3 bases are TGCAGCGTTGATGGGGGACCCACTCCTGGGGAAAACATTCAGTACTTC. Protein: CSVDGGPTPGENIQYF. This chain links TRBV29-1 with TRBJ2-4; D is tentatively TRBD1 or TRBD2 (5 bases each). V was trimmed by 3 bases and J by 5 bases, leaving 20 bases between them. CDR3 size: 16 residues. Germline CDR1 and CDR2: SQVTM and ANQGSEA. Full variable domain (rest looked up from reference TRBV29-1 and TRBJ2-4): SAVISQKPSRDICQRGTSLTIQCQVDSQVTMMFWYRQQPGQSLTLIATANQGSEATYESGFVIDKFPISRPNLTFSTLTVSNMSPEDSSIYLCSVDGGPTPGENIQYFGAGTRLSVL.

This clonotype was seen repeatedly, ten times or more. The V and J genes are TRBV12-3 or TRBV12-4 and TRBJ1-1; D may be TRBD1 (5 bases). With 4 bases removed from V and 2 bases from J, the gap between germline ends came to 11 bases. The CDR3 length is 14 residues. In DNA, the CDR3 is TGTGCCAGCAGTTCCTCGGACACCAACACTGAAGCTTTCTTT. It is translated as CASSSSDTNTEAFF.

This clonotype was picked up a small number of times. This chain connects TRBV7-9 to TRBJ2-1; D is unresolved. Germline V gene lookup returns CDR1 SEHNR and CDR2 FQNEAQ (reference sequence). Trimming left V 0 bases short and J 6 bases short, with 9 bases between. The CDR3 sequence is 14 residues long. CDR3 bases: TGTGCCAGCAGCTTAGCAATCAACAGCAATGAGCAGTTCTTC. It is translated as CASSLAINSNEQFF.

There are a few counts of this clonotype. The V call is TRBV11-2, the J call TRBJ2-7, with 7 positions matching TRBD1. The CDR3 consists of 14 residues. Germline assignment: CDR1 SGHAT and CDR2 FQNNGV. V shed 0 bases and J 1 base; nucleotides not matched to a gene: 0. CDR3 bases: TGTGCCAGCAGCTTAGAACAGGGGTCCTACGAGCAGTACTTC. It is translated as CASSLEQGSYEQYF.

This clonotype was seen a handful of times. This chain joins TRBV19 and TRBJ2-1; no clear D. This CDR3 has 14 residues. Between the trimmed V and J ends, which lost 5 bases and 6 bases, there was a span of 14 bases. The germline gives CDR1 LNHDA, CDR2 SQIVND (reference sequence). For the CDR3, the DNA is TGTGCCAGTAGTCCTCGGAAACTGGGCAATGAGCAGTTCTTC. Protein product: CASSPRKLGNEQFF.

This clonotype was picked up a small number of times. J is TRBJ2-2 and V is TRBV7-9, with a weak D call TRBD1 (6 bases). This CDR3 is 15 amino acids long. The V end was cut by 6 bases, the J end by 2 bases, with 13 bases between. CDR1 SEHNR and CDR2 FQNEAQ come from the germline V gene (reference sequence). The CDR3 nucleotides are TGTGCCAGCAGGAGGGGGTGGACAAACACCGGGGAGCTGTTTTTT. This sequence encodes CASRRGWTNTGELFF.

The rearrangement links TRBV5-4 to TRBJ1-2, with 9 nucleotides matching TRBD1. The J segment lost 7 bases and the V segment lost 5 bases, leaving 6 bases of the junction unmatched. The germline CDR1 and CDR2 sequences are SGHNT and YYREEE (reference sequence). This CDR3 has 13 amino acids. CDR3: CASRGTGGSGYTF. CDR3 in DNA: TGTGCCAGCAGGGGAACAGGGGGCTCTGGCTACACCTTC. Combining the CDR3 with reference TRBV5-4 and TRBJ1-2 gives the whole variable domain ETGVTQSPTHLIKTRGQQVTLRCSSQSGHNTVSWYQQALGQGPQFIFQYYREEENGRGNFPPRFSGLQFPNYSSELNVNALELDDSALYLCASRGTGGSGYTFGSGTRLTVV.

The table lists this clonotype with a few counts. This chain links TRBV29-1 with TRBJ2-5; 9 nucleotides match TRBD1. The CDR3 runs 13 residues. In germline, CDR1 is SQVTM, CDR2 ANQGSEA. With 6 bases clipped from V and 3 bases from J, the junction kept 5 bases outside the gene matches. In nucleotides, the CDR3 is TGCAGCGTATGGGGGGACAGGGAAGAGACCCAGTACTTC. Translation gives CSVWGDREETQYF.

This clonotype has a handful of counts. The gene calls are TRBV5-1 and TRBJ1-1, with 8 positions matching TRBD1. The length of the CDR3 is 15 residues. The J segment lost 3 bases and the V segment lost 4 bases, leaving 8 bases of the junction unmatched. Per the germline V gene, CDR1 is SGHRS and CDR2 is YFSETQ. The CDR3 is CASSPIGQGDTEAFF. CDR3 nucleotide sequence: TGCGCCAGCAGCCCAATAGGACAGGGCGACACTGAAGCTTTCTTT. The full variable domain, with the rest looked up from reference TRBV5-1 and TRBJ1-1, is KAGVTQTPRYLIKTRGQQVTLSCSPISGHRSVSWYQQTPGQGLQFLFEYFSETQRNKGNFPGRFSGRQFSNSRSEMNVSTLELGDSALYLCASSPIGQGDTEAFFGQGTRLTVV.

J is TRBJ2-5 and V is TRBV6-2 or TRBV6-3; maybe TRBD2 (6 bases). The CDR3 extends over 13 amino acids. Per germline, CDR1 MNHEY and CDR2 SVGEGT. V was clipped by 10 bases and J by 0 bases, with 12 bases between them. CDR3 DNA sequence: TGTGCCATCCGGCGGGGCTACCAAGAGACCCAGTACTTC. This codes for CAIRRGYQETQYF.

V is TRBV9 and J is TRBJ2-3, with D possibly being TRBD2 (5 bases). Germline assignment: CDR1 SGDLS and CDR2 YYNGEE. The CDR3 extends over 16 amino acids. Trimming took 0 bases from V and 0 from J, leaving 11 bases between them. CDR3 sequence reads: CASSVVGGSSTDTQYF. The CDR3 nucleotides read TGTGCCAGCAGCGTAGTGGGCGGGTCGAGCACAGATACGCAGTATTTT.

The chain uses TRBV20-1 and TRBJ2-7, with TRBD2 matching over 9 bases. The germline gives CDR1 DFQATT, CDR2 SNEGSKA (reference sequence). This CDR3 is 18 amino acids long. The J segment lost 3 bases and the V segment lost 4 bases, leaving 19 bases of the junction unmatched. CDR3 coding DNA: TGCAGTGCTACCCCCGAGGGCAGCGGGGGGTTTCCGAGCTACGAGCAGTACTTC. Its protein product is CSATPEGSGGFPSYEQYF.

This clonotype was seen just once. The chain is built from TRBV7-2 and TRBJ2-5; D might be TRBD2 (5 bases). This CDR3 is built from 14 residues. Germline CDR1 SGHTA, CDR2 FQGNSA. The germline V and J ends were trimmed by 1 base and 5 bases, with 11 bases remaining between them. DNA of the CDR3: TGTGCCAGCAGCTTAGGGGCTAGCCTGGAGACCCAGTACTTC. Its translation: CASSLGASLETQYF.

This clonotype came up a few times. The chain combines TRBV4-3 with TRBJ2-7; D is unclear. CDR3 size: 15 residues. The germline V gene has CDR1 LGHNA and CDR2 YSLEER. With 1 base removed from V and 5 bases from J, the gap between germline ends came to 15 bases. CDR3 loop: CASSQGTLAMNEQYF. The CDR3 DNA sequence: TGCGCCAGCAGCCAAGGGACCCTGGCGATGAACGAGCAGTACTTC.